This TCR beta chain was retrieved from a study of cytomegalovirus exposure and HLA in healthy donors. Primers: 60 Vbeta forward and 13 Jbeta reverse. Data came from immunoSEQ multiplex PCR; TCRdb stores just in-frame clones and leaves some out. The table lists over 100,000 clones, 75% to 80% of them singletons. Between the trimmed V and J ends, which lost 0 bases and 0 bases, there was a span of 6 bases. The CDR3 contains 15 residues. Germline V CDR1 and CDR2: SGHTA, FQGNSA. Findings and limits, study-wide: Immune exposure information comprised only CMV serostatus.

Concerning this clone: What it binds is not known.

What was sequenced was PBMCs. This TCR was recovered from a woman aged 25 to 39 in good health and CMV-seropositive. The chain carries TRBV7-2 and TRBJ1-3, with D unresolved. This chain's CDR3 is CASSLAGSSGNTIYF. The CDR3, as DNA: TGTGCCAGCAGCTTAGCGGGGAGCTCTGGAAACACCATATATTTT.